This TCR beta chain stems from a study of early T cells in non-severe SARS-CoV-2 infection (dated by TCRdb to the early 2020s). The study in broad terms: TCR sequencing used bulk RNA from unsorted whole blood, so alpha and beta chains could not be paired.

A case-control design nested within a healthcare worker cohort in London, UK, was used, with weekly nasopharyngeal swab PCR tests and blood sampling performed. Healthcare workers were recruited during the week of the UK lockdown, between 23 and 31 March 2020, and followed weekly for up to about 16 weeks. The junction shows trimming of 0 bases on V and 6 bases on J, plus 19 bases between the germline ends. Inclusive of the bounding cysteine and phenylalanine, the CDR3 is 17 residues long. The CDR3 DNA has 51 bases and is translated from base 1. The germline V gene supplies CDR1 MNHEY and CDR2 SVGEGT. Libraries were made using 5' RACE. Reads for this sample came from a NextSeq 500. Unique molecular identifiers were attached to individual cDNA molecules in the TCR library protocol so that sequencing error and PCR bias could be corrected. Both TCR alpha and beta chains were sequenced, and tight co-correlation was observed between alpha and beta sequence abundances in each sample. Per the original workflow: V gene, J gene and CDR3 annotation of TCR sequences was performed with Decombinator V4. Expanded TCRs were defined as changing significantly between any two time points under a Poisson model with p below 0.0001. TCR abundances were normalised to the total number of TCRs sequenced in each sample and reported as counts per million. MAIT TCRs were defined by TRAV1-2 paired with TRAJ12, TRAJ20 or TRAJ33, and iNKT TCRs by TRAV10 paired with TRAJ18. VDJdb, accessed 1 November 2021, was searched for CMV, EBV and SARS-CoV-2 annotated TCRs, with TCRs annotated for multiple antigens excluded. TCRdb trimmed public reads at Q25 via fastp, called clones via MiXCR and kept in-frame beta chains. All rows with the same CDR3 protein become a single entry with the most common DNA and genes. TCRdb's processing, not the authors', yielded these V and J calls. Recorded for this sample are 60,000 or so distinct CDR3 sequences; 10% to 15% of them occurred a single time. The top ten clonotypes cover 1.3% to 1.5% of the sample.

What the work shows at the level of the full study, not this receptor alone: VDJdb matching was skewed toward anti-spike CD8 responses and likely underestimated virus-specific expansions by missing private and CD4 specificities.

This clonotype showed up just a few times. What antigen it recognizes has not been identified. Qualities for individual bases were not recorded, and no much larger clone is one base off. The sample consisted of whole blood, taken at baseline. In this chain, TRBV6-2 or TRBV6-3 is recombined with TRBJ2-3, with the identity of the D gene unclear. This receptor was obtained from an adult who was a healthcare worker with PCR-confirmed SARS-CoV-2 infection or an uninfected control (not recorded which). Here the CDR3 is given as CASSYSEIKGPWDTQYF. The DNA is TGTGCCAGCAGTTACTCGGAGATTAAGGGCCCTTGGGATACGCAGTATTTT.